This T cell receptor beta chain was captured by sequencing in a study of blood T cell repertoires in COVID-19. Generated by immunoSEQ multiplex PCR, the TCRdb table keeps only in-frame clones and is missing some. Here the sample spans hundreds of thousands of clones, roughly 90% being singletons. Germline values: CDR1 SGHNT, CDR2 YYREEE (reference sequence). J was trimmed by 9 bases and V by 4 bases; bases with no gene match: 4. This CDR3 is built from 12 residues. The source material was peripheral blood. This rearrangement joins TRBV5-4 to TRBJ2-1; 7 positions match TRBD1. The clonotype originates from a woman between 25 and 40 years old with COVID-19, enrolled during active disease. For the CDR3, the DNA is TGTGCCAGCAGCCCTGAGGGGGCTGAGCAGTTCTTC. Its translation: CASSPEGAEQFF.